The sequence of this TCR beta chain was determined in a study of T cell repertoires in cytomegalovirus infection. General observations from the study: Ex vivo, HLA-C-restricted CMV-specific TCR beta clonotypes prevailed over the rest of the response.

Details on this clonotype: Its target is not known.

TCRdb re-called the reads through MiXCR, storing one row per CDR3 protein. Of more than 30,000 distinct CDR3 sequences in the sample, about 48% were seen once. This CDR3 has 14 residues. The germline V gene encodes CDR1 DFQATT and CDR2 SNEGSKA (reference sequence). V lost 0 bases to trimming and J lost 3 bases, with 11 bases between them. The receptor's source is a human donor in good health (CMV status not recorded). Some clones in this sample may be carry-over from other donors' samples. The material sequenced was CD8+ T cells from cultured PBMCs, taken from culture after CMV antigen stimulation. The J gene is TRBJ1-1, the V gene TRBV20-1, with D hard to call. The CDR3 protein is CSARDQELHTEAFF. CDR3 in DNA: TGCAGTGCTAGAGATCAGGAGTTACACACTGAAGCTTTCTTT.